This T cell receptor (beta chain) was recorded in a study of cytomegalovirus exposure and HLA in healthy donors. Overall study: The 110 or so validation repertoires, a later analysis reported, used the same platform as the approximately 650 first-cohort repertoires. Points from the study as a whole: According to a subsequent analysis, TCR clusters identified in the first cohort showed a tendency to co-occur across the 120 or so validation repertoires.

The donors were in the approximately 120-subject validation cohort, distinct from the approximately 700-subject first cohort. About this clone itself: Antigen specificity is unknown.

Germline CDR1 is SQVTM and CDR2 is ANQGSEA. V lost 7 bases and J lost 4; bases outside the gene matches: 10. The length of the CDR3 is 14 residues. Clones were sequenced by immunoSEQ multiplex PCR, and TCRdb holds only the in-frame ones, with some missing. The table lists 55,000 to 70,000 clones, about 91% of them singletons. This sequence originates from a man between 18 and 29 years old in good health and CMV-seronegative. The source material was PBMCs. The rearrangement joins TRBV29-1 to TRBJ2-5; 9 bases are shared with TRBD2. CDR3 in amino acids: CSGLGPAGGETQYF. DNA for the CDR3: TGCAGCGGGCTGGGTCCAGCGGGAGGAGAGACCCAGTACTTC.